These 5 T cell receptor beta chains were all obtained from the same sample, sequenced in a study of cytomegalovirus exposure and HLA in healthy donors. Both 60 Vbeta primers and 13 Jbeta primers went into the PCR. Method: immunoSEQ multiplex PCR; TCRdb's copy keeps in-frame clones and lacks some. The profile shows roughly 190,000 clones, roughly 79% of them singletons. The sequenced material came from PBMCs. The receptors come from a woman aged 30 to 39 in good health and CMV-seropositive.

The genes are TRBV19 and TRBJ1-1; a possible D gene is TRBD1 (5 bases). This CDR3 has 13 amino acids. V was clipped by 8 bases and J by 1 base, with 11 bases between them. Germline V lookup: CDR1 LNHDA, CDR2 SQIVND (reference sequence). Written as DNA, the CDR3 is TGTGCCAGTTGGGGCAGCCCGAACACTGAAGCTTTCTTT. Its translation: CASWGSPNTEAFF.

The chain uses TRBV7-7 and TRBJ2-5; the match to TRBD2 covers 7 bases. Judging by the DNA end, TRBJ2-7 fits better; the J call may be wrong. Germline values: CDR1 SSHAT, CDR2 FNYEAQ (reference sequence). The CDR3 extends over 14 amino acids. In nucleotides, the CDR3 is TGTGCCAGCAGCCCAAGCGGGGTGTCCTACGAGCAGTACTTC. It is translated as CASSPSGVSYEQYF.

The chain combines TRBV6-5 with TRBJ1-1, with D unclear. Germline V gene sequence: CDR1 MNHEY, CDR2 SVGAGI. With 2 bases removed from V and 7 bases from J, the gap between germline ends came to 11 bases. CDR3 length equals 13 residues. CDR3 in amino acids: CASSYDSGSEAFF. DNA of the CDR3: TGTGCCAGCAGTTACGATTCTGGTAGTGAAGCTTTCTTT.

The V call is TRBV5-1, the J call TRBJ1-2; TRBD1 aligns across 8 bases. Germline V gene data show CDR1 as SGHRS and CDR2 as YFSETQ. The CDR3 extends over 15 amino acids. Trimming removed 0 bases from V and 7 bases from J; junction bases left unmatched: 8. The CDR3 loop reads CASSLEQGALSGYTF. The CDR3 DNA sequence: TGCGCCAGCAGCTTGGAGCAGGGGGCGTTGTCTGGCTACACCTTC.

V gene TRBV5-6 combines with J gene TRBJ1-5; unclear D gene. The CDR3 is 13 amino acids. The germline V and J ends were trimmed by 1 base and 4 bases, with 6 bases remaining between them. Germline values: CDR1 SGHDT, CDR2 YYEEEE. The CDR3: CASSLRGNQPQHF. DNA for the CDR3: TGTGCCAGCAGCTTGCGGGGAAATCAGCCCCAGCATTTT.